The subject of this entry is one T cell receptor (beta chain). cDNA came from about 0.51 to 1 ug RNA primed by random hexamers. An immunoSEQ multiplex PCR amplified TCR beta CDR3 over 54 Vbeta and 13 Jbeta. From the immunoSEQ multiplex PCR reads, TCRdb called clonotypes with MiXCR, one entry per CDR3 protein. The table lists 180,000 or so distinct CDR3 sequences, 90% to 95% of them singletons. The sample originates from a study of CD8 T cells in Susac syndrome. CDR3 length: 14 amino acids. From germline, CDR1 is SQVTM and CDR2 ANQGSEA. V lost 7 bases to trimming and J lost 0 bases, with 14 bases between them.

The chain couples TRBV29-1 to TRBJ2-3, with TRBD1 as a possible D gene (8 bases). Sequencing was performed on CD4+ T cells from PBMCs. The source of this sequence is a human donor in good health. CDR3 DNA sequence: TGCAGCGGAACAGGGGGGGGTAGCACAGATACGCAGTATTTT. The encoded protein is CSGTGGGSTDTQYF.